This T cell receptor beta chain emerged from a study of blood T cell repertoires in COVID-19. This CDR3 comprises 14 residues. The germline CDR1 and CDR2 sequences are LNHDA and SQIVND (reference sequence). The J segment lost 7 bases and the V segment lost 4 bases, leaving 2 bases of the junction unmatched. TCRdb's table, derived via immunoSEQ multiplex PCR, lists solely in-frame clones and lacks some. The table records 120,000 or so clones, 81% of them present only once. Specimen: peripheral blood. V is TRBV19 and J is TRBJ2-4, with TRBD1 identical over 12 bases. This clonotype originated in a man in his thirties or forties with COVID-19, enrolled during active disease. The CDR3 region is CASSRGQGANIQYF. Here the CDR3 DNA reads TGTGCCAGTAGTAGGGGACAGGGGGCTAACATTCAGTACTTC.